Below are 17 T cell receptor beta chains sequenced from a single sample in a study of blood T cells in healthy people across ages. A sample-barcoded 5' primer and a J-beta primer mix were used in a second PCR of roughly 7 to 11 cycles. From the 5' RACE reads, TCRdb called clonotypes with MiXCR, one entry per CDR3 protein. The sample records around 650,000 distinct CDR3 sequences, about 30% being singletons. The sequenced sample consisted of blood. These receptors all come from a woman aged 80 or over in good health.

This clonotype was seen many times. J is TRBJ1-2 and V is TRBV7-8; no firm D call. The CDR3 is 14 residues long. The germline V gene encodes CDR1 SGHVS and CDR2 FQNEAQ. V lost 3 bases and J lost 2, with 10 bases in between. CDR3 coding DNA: TGTGCCAGCAGCTTCTCGGACGGGAACTATGGCTACACCTTC. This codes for CASSFSDGNYGYTF.

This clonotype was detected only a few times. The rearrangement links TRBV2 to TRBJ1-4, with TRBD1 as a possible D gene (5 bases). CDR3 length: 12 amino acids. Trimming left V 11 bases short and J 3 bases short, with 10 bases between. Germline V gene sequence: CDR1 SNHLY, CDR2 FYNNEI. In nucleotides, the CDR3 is TGTGCCGGCGACAGAGCTAATGAAAAACTGTTTTTT. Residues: CAGDRANEKLFF. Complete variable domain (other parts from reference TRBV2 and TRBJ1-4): EPEVTQTPSHQVTQMGQEVILRCVPISNHLYFYWYRQILGQKVEFLVSFYNNEISEKSEIFDDQFSVERPDGSNFTLKIRSTKLEDSAMYFCAGDRANEKLFFGSGTQLSVL.

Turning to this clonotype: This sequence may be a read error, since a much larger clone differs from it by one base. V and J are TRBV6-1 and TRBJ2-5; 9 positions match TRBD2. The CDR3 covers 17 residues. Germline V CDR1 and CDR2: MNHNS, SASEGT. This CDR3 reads CVAHPLEYSGGRETQYF. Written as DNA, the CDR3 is TGTGTCGCCCACCCCTTGGAGTATAGCGGGGGAAGAGAGACCCAGTACTTC.

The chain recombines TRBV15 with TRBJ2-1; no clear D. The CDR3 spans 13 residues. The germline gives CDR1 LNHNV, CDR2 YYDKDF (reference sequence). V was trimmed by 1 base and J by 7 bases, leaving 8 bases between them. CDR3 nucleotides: TGTGCCACCAGCAGAGGGCCCCAAAATGAGCAGTTCTTC. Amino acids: CATSRGPQNEQFF.

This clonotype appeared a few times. CDR3 nucleotides: TGTGCCAGCTCACACTTCAAGCGGGGGGCCAGCACAGATACGCAGTATTTT. Translated, it gives CASSHFKRGASTDTQYF. The chain combines TRBV18 with TRBJ2-3, with TRBD2 matching over 9 bases. After removal of 4 bases from V and 0 bases from J, the junction contained 8 bases not matched to a gene. In germline, CDR1 is KGHSH, CDR2 LQKENI. CDR3 length equals 17 residues. Full variable domain (outside the CDR3, taken from reference TRBV18 and TRBJ2-3): NAGVMQNPRHLVRRRGQEARLRCSPMKGHSHVYWYRQLPEEGLKFMVYLQKENIIDESGMPKERFSAEFPKEGPSILRIQQVVRGDSAAYFCASSHFKRGASTDTQYFGPGTRLTVL.

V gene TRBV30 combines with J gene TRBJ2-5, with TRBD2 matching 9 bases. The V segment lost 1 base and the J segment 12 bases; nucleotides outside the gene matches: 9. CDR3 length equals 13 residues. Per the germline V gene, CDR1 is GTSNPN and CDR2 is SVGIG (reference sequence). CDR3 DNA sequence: TGTGCCTGGAGTGAGGGGCTAGCGGGGAGTGAGTACTTC. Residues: CAWSEGLAGSEYF.

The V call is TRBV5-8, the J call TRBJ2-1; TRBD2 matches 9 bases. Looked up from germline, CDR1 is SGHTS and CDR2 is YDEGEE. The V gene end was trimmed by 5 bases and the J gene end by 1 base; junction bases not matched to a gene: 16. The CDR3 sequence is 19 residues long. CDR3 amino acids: CASSLESLLAGASYNEQFF. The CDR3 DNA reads TGTGCCAGCAGTTTAGAGAGCCTCTTAGCGGGGGCTTCCTACAATGAGCAGTTCTTC.

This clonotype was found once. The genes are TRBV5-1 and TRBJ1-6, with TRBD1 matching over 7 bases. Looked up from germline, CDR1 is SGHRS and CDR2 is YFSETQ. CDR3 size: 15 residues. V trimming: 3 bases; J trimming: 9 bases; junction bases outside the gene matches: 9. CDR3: CASSSPTGTGSPLHF. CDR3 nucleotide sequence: TGCGCCAGCAGCTCCCCGACAGGGACGGGTTCACCCCTCCACTTT.

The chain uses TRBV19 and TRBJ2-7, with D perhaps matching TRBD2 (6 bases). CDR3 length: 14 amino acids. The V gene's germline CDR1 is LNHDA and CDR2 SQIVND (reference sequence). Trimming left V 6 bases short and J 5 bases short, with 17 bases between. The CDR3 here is CASSQKGTANEQYF. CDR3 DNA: TGTGCCAGTAGCCAGAAAGGGACTGCCAACGAGCAGTACTTC.

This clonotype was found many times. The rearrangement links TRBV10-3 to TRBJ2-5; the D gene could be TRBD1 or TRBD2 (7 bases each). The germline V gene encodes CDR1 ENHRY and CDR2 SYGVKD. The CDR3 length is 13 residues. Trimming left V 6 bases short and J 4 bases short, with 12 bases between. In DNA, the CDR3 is TGTGCCATCAGCCCCAGGGGGGGAGAGACCCAGTACTTC. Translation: CAISPRGGETQYF.

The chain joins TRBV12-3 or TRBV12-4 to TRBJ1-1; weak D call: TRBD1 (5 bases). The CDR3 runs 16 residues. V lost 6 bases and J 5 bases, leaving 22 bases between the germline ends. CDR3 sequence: CASSETGTRSDTEAFF. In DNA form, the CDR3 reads TGTGCCAGCAGCGAGACCGGGACCCGAAGCGATACTGAAGCTTTCTTT.

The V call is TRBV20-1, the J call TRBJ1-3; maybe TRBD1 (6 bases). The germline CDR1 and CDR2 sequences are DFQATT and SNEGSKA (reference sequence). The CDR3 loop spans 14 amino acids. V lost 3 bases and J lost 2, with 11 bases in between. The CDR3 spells CSARSSGAGNTIYF. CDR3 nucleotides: TGCAGTGCTAGGTCTTCAGGGGCTGGAAACACCATATATTTT.

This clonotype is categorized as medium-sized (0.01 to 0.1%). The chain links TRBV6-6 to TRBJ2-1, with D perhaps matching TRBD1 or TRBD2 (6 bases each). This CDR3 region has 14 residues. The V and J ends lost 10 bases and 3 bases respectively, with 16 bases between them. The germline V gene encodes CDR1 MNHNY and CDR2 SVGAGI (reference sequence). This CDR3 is CATTGAGIYNEQFF. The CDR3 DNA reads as TGTGCCACCACGGGGGCAGGCATCTACAATGAGCAGTTCTTC.

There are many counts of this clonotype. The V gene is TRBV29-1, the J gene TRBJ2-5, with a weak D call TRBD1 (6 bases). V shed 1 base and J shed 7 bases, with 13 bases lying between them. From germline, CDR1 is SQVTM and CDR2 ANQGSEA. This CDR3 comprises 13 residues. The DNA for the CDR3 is TGCAGCGTTGAAGGTCGACAGGCACTGACCCAGTACTTC. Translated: CSVEGRQALTQYF.

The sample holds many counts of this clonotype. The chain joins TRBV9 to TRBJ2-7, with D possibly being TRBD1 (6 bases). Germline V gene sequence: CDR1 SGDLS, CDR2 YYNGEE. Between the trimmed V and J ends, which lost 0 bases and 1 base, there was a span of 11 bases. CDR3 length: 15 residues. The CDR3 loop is CASSVGQAFSYEQYF. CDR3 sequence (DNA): TGTGCCAGCAGCGTAGGACAGGCCTTTTCCTACGAGCAGTACTTC.

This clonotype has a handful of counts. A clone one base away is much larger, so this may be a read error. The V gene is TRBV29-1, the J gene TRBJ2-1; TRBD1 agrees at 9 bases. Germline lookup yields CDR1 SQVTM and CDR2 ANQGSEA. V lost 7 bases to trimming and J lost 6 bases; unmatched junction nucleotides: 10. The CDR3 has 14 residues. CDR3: CSGLGTGSGNEQFF. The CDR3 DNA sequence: TGCAGCGGGCTAGGGACAGGGTCGGGCAATGAGCAGTTCTTC.

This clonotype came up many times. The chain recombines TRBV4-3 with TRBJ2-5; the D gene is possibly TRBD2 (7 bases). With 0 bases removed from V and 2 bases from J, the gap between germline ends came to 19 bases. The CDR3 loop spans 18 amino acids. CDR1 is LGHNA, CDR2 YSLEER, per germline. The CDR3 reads CASSQDLRGRPQQETQYF. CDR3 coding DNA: TGCGCCAGCAGCCAAGATCTGCGGGGGCGCCCCCAGCAAGAGACCCAGTACTTC.